This record covers a single T cell receptor (beta chain). The antigen remains undetermined. Unique molecular identifiers were used to barcode this TCRbeta library. TCRdb reanalysed the PCR reads using MiXCR and keeps one entry per CDR3 protein. The sample shows 400,000 to 550,000 distinct CDR3 sequences, about 10% of them seen only once. From germline, CDR1 is MNHEY and CDR2 SVGEGT. This CDR3 spans 15 amino acids. Unmatched junction bases numbered 5, after V lost 6 bases and J lost 3 bases. The data stem from a study of T-cell reconstitution after alpha-beta-depleted transplantation in children. Study results and caveats: Roughly two months post-transplant, alpha-beta T cells reportedly originated from several hundred graft clones that had expanded. Fresh T-cell production supplied most of the T-cell counts and diversity seen one year after transplant.

The sequence was obtained from a child between 2 and 9 years old with inherited bone marrow failure, due to receive a stem cell transplant. The V and J genes are TRBV6-2 or TRBV6-3 and TRBJ2-1; 10 bases match TRBD1. This sample comprised PBMCs, obtained before TCRalphabeta/CD19-depleted stem cell transplant. CDR3 residues: CASRAGTGVYNEQFF. The CDR3 nucleotides are TGTGCCAGCAGGGCCGGGACAGGGGTCTACAATGAGCAGTTCTTC.